This TCR beta chain is from a study of CD8 T cells in ankylosing spondylitis. Researchers built TCR beta libraries using quantitative 5'-RACE with molecular barcodes. Each CDR3 protein gets one entry after TCRdb re-called the 5' RACE reads with MiXCR. The sample shows about 250,000 distinct CDR3 sequences, under 8.5% of them seen only once. This clonotype was seen a few times. Its antigen is unidentified. This CDR3 has 17 amino acids. Germline lookup yields CDR1 SGHTA and CDR2 FQGTGA. The V end was cut by 7 bases, the J end by 3 bases, with 22 bases between. The study's findings and limits: Peripheral blood samples showed relatively rare disease-linked clones, and these clones were CD8+. Certain motif variants had earlier been reported in reactive arthritis synovial fluid and blood.

The material sequenced was blood, either unsorted or a sorted T cell fraction (not recorded which). J is TRBJ1-3 and V is TRBV7-3, with D possibly matching TRBD1 (5 bases). This receptor was obtained from a female donor with ankylosing spondylitis or in good health (not recorded which). The CDR3 is CASTLNEEIRDGNTIYF. CDR3 DNA sequence: TGTGCCAGCACTCTCAACGAGGAGATCAGGGATGGAAACACCATATATTTT.